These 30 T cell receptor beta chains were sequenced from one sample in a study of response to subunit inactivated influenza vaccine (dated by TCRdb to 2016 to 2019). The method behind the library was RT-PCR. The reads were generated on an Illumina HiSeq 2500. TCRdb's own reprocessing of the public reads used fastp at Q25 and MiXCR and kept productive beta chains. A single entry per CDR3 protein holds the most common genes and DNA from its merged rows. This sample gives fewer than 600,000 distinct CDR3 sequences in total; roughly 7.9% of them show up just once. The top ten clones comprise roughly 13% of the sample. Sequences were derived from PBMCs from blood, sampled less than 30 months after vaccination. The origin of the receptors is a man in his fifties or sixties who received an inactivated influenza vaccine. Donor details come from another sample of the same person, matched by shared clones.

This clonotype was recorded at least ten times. The CDR3 bases are TGCGCCAGCAGCCAAGATTCGCCAGCCAACACCGGGGAGCTGTTTTTT. This sequence encodes CASSQDSPANTGELFF. V is TRBV4-3 and J is TRBJ2-2; D gene uncertain. Germline V gene data show CDR1 as LGHNA and CDR2 as YSLEER. Between the trimmed V and J ends, which lost 0 bases and 2 bases, there was a span of 10 bases. CDR3 length equals 16 residues.

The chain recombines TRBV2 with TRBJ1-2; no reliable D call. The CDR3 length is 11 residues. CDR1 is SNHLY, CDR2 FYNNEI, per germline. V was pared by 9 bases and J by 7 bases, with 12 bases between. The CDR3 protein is CASLLGAGYTF. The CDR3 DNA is TGTGCCAGTCTTTTGGGAGCTGGCTACACCTTC.

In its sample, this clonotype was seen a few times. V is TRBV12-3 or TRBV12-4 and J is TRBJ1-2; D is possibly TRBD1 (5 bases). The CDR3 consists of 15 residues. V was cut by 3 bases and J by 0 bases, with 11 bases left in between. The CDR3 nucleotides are TGTGCCAGCAGTTTTGGAGGAGGGGCTAACTATGGCTACACCTTC. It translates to CASSFGGGANYGYTF.

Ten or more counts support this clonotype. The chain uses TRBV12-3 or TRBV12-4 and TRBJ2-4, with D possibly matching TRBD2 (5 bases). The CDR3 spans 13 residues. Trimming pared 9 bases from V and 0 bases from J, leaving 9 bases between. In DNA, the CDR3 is TGTGCCAGTTCCGGGGTAGCCAAAAACATTCAGTACTTC. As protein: CASSGVAKNIQYF.

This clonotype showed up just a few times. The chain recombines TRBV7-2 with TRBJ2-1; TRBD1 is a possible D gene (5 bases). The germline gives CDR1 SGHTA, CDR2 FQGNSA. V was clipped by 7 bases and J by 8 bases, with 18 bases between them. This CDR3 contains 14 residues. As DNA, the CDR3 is TGTGCCAGCACCCCCCGGCAGGGTCACGATGAGCAGTTCTTC. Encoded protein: CASTPRQGHDEQFF.

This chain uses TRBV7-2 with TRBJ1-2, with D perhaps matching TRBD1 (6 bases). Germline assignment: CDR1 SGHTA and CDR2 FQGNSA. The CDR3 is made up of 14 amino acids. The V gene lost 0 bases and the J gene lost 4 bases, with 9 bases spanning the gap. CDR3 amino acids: CASSLAGHSYGYTF. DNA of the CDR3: TGTGCCAGCAGCTTAGCGGGACACTCCTATGGCTACACCTTC. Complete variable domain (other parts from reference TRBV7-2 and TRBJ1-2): GAGVSQSPSNKVTEKGKDVELRCDPISGHTALYWYRQSLGQGLEFLIYFQGNSAPDKSGLPSDRFSAERTGGSVSTLTIQRTQQEDSAVYLCASSLAGHSYGYTFGSGTRLTVV.

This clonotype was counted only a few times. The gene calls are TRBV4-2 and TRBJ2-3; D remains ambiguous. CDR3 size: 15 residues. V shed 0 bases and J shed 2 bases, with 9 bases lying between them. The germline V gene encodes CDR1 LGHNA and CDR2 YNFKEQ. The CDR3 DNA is TGTGCCAGCAGCCAAGATCTACGGCTCACAGATACGCAGTATTTT. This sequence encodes CASSQDLRLTDTQYF.

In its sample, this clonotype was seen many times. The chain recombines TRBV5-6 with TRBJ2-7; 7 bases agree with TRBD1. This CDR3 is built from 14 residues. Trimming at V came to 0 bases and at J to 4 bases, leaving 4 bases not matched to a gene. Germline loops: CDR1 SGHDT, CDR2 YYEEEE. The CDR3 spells CASSLDNRGYEQYF. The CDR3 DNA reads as TGTGCCAGCAGCTTGGATAACAGGGGTTACGAGCAGTACTTC. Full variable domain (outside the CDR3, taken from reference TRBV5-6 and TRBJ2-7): DAGVTQSPTHLIKTRGQQVTLRCSPKSGHDTVSWYQQALGQGPQFIFQYYEEEERQRGNFPDRFSGHQFPNYSSELNVNALLLGDSALYLCASSLDNRGYEQYFGPGTRLTVT.

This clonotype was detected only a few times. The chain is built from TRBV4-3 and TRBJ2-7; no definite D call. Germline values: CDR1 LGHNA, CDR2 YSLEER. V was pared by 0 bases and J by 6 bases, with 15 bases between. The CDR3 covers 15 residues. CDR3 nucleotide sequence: TGCGCCAGCAGCCAAGACGGGCCACCGAAGGGCGAGCAGTACTTC. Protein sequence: CASSQDGPPKGEQYF.

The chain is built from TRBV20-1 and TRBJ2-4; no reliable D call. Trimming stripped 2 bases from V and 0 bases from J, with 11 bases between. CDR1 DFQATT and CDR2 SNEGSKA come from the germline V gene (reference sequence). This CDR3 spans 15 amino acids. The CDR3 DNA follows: TGCAGTGCTAGAAAGGGAATGCTAGCCAAAAACATTCAGTACTTC. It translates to CSARKGMLAKNIQYF.

For the CDR3, the DNA is TGCGCCAGCAGTCCTGATGAGCAGTTCTTC. Encoded protein: CASSPDEQFF. The rearrangement uses TRBV23-1 and TRBJ2-1; D remains ambiguous. TRBV23-1 is an open reading frame whose function is uncertain. V lost 4 bases, J lost 8 bases, and 3 bases lay in between. The CDR3 loop spans 10 amino acids.

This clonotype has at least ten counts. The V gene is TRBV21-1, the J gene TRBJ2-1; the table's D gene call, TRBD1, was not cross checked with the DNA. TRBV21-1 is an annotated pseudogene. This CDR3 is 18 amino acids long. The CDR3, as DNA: TGTGCCAGCGGATCAGTCTGGTGGGCGCGAGGAAGGAACAATGAGCAGTTCTTC. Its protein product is CASGSVWWARGRNNEQFF.

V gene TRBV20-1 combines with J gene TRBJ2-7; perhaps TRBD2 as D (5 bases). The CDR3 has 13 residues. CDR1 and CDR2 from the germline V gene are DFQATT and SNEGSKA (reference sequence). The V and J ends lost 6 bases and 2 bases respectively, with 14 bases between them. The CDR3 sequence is CSAPRPGTYEQYF. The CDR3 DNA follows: TGCAGTGCCCCAAGACCGGGGACCTACGAGCAGTACTTC.

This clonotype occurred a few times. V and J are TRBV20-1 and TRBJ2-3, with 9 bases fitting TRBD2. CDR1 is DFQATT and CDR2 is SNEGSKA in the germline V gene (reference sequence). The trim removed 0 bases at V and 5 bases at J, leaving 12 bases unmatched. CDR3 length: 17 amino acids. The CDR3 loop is CSARDNRQREVIDTQYF. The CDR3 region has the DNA TGCAGTGCTAGAGATAATCGGCAGCGGGAGGTGATAGATACGCAGTATTTT.

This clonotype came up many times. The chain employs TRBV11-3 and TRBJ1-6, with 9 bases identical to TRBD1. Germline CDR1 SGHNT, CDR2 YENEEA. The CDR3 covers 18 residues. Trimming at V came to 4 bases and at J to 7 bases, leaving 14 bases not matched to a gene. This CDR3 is CASSSRFTGGAWNSPLHF. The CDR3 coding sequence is TGTGCCAGCAGCTCCCGTTTCACAGGGGGCGCGTGGAATTCACCCCTCCACTTT.

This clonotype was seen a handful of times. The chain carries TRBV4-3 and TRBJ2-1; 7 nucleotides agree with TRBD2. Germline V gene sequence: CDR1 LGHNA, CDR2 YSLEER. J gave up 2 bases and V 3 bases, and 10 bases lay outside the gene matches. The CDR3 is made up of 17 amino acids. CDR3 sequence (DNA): TGCGCCAGCAGCCAGGTGTGGGGGGAGGGCCCCTACAATGAGCAGTTCTTC. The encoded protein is CASSQVWGEGPYNEQFF.

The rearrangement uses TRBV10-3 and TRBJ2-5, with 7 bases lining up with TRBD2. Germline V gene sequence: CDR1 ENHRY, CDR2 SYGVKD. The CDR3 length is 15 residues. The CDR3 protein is CVTLPSGSTGETQYF. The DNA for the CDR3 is TGTGTCACCCTTCCTAGCGGTAGTACGGGGGAGACCCAGTACTTC.

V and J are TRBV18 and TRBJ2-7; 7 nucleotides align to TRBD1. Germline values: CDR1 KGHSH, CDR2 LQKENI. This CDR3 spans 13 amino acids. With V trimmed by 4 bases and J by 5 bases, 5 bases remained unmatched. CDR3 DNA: TGTGCCAGCTCACTCAGACAGGGCGACGAGCAGTACTTC. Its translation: CASSLRQGDEQYF.

CDR3 sequence (DNA): TGTGCCAGCAGTTATTCCGATGAGCAGTTCTTC. This translates into CASSYSDEQFF. The chain has TRBV6-2 or TRBV6-3 and TRBJ2-1; D is undetermined. The CDR3 spans 11 residues. In germline, CDR1 is MNHEY, CDR2 SVGEGT. The V and J ends lost 3 bases and 8 bases respectively, with 5 bases between them.

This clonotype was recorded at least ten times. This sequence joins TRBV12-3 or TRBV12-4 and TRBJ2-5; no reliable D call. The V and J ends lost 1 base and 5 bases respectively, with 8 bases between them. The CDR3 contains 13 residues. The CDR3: CASSLGSTETQYF. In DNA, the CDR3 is TGTGCCAGCAGTTTAGGTAGTACGGAGACCCAGTACTTC.

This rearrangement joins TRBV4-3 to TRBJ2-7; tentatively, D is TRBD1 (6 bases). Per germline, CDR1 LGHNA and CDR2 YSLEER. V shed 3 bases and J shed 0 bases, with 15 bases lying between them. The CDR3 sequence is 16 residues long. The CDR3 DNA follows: TGCGCCAGCAGCCAGACCACAGGGAGCGGCTCCTACGAGCAGTACTTC. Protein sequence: CASSQTTGSGSYEQYF.

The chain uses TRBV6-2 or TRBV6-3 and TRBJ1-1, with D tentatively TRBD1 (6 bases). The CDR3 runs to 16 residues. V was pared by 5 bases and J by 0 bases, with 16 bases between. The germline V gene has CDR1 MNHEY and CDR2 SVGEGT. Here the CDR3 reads CASSDLADRMNTEAFF. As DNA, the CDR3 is TGTGCCAGCAGTGACCTTGCTGACAGGATGAACACTGAAGCTTTCTTT.

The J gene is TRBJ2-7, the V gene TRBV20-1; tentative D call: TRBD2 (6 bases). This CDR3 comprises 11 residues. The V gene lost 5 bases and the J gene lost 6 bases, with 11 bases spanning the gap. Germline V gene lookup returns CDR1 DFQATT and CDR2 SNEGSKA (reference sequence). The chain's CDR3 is CSAPVGGEQYF. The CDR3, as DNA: TGCAGTGCTCCGGTGGGGGGCGAGCAGTACTTC.

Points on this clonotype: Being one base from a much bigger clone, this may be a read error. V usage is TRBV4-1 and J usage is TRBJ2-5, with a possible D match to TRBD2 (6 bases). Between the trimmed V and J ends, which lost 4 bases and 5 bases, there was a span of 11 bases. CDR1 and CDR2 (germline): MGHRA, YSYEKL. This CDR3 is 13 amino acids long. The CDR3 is CASSRLGFETQYF. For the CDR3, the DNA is TGCGCCAGCAGCCGACTAGGTTTTGAGACCCAGTACTTC.

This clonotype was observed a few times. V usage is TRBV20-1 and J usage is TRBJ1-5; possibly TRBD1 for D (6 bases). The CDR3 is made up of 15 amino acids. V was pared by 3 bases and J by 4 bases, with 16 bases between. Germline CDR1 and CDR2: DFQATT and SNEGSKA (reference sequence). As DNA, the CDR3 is TGCAGTGCTAGCCCCGCGGGGGGCACGAATCAGCCCCAGCATTTT. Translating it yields CSASPAGGTNQPQHF.

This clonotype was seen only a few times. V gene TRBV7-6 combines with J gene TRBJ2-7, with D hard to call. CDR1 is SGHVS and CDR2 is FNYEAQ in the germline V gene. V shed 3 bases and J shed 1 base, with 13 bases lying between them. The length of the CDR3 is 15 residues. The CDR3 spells CASSLGLGVSYEQYF. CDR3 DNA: TGTGCCAGCAGCTTGGGTCTGGGCGTTTCCTACGAGCAGTACTTC.

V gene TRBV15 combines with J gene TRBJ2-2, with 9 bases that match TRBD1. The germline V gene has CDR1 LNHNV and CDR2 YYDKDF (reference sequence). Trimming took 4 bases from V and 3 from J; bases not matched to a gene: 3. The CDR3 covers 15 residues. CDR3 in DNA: TGTGCCACCAGCATTGGACAGGGGTACACCGGGGAGCTGTTTTTT. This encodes CATSIGQGYTGELFF.

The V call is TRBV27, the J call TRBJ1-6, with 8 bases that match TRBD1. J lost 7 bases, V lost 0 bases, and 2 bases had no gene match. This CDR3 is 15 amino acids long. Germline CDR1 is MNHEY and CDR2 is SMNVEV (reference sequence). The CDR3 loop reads CASSLSQGVNSPLHF. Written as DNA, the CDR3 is TGTGCCAGCAGTTTATCACAGGGGGTAAATTCACCCCTCCACTTT.

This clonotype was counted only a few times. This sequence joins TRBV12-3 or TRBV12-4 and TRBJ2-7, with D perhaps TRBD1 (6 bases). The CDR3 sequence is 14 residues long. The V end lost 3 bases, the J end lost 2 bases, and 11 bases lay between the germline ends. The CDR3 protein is CASSFGQTPYEQYF. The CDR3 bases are TGTGCCAGCAGTTTCGGACAGACCCCCTACGAGCAGTACTTC.

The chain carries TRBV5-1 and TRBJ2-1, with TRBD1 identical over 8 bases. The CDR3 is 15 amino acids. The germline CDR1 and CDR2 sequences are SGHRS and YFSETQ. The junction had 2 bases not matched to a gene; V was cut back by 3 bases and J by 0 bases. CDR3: CASSSTGDSYNEQFF. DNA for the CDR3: TGCGCCAGCAGCTCGACAGGGGACTCCTACAATGAGCAGTTCTTC.